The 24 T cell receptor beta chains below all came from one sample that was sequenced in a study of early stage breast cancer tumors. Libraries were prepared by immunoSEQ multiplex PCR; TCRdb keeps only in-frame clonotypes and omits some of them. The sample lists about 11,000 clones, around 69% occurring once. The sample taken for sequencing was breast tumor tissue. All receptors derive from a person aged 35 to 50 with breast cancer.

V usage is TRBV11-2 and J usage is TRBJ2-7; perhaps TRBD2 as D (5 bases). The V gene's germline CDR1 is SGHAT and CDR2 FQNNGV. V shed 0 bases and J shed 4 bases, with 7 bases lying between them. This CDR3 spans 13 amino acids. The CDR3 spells CASSLEGGYEQYF. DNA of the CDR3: TGTGCCAGCAGCTTAGAAGGAGGATACGAGCAGTACTTC. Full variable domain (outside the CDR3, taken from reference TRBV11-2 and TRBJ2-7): EAGVAQSPRYKIIEKRQSVAFWCNPISGHATLYWYQQILGQGPKLLIQFQNNGVVDDSQLPKDRFSAERLKGVDSTLKIQPAKLEDSAVYLCASSLEGGYEQYFGPGTRLTVT.

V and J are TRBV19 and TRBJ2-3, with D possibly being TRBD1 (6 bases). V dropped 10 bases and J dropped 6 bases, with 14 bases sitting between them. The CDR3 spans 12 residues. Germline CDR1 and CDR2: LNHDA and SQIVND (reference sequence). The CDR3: CATADRIDTQYF. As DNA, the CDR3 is TGTGCCACGGCCGACAGGATCGATACGCAGTATTTT.

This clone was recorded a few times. This CDR3 reads CASSPHKTYQETQYF. The CDR3 DNA sequence: TGTGCCAGCAGTCCACACAAGACGTACCAAGAGACCCAGTACTTC. The chain has TRBV2 and TRBJ2-5; D is ambiguous. V was pared by 5 bases and J by 0 bases, with 13 bases between. There are 15 residues in the CDR3. The V gene's germline CDR1 is SNHLY and CDR2 FYNNEI.

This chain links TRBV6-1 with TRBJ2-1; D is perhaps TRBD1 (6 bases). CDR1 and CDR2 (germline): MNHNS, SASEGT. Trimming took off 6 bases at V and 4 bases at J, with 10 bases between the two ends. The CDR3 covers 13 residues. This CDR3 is CASREQGYNEQFF. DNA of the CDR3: TGTGCCAGCAGGGAACAGGGATACAATGAGCAGTTCTTC.

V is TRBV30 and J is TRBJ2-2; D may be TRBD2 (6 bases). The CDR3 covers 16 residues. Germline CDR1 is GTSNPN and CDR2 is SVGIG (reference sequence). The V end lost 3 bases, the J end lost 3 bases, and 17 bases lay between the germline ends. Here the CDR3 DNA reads TGTGCCTGGAGACGTAAAGGCGGGACTTACACCGGGGAGCTGTTTTTT. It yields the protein CAWRRKGGTYTGELFF.

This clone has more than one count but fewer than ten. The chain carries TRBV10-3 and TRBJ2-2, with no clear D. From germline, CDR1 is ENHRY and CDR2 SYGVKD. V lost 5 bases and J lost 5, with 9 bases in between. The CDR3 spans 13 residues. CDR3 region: CAISKTQTGELFF. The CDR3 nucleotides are TGTGCCATCAGTAAGACTCAGACCGGGGAGCTGTTTTTT.

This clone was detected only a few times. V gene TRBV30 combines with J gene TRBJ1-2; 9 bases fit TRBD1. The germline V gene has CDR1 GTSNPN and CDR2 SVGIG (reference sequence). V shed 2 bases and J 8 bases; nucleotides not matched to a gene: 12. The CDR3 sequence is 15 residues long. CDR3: CAWSTSRTGARGYTF. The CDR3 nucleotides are TGTGCCTGGAGTACTTCCCGGACAGGGGCGCGAGGCTACACCTTC. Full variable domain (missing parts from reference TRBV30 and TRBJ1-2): SQTIHQWPATLVQPVGSPLSLECTVEGTSNPNLYWYRQAAGRGLQLLFYSVGIGQISSEVPQNLSASRPQDRQFILSSKKLLLSDSGFYLCAWSTSRTGARGYTFGSGTRLTVV.

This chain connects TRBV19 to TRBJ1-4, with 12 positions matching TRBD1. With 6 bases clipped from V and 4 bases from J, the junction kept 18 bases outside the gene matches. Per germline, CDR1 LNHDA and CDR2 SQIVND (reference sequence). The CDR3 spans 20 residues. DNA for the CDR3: TGTGCCAGTAGCCCCAGGGTCCCGGGACAGGGGGCGCGAGGTAATGAAAAACTGTTTTTT. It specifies CASSPRVPGQGARGNEKLFF. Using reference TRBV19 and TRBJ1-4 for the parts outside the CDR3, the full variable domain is DGGITQSPKYLFRKEGQNVTLSCEQNLNHDAMYWYRQDPGQGLRLIYYSQIVNDFQKGDIAEGYSVSREKKESFPLTVTSAQKNPTAFYLCASSPRVPGQGARGNEKLFFGSGTQLSVL.

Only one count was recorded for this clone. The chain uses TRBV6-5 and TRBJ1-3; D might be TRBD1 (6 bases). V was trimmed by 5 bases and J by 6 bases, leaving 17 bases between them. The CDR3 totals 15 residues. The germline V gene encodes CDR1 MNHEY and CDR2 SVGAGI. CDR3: CASSRLGAGVNTIYF. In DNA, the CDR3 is TGTGCCAGCAGTCGACTCGGGGCAGGGGTAAACACCATATATTTT.

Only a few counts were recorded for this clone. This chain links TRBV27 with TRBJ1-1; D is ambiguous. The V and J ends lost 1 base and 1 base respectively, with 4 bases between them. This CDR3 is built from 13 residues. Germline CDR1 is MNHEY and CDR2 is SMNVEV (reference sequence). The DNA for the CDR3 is TGTGCCAGCAGTTTATTTGCGAACACTGAAGCTTTCTTT. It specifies CASSLFANTEAFF.

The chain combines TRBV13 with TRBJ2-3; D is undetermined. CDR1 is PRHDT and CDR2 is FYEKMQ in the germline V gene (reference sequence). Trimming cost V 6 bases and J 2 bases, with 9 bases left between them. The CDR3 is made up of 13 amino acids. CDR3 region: CASRLAVTDTQYF. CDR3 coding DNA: TGTGCCAGCAGATTGGCGGTCACAGATACGCAGTATTTT. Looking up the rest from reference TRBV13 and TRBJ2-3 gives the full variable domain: AAGVIQSPRHLIKEKRETATLKCYPIPRHDTVYWYQQGPGQDPQFLISFYEKMQSDKGSIPDRFSAQQFSDYHSELNMSSLELGDSALYFCASRLAVTDTQYFGPGTRLTVL.

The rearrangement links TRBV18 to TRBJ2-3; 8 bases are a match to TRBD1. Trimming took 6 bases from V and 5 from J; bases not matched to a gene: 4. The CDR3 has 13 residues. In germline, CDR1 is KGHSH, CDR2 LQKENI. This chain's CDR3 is CASSPGGGDTQYF. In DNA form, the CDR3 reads TGTGCCAGCTCCCCAGGGGGCGGAGATACGCAGTATTTT.

CDR3 DNA: TGTGCCAGCAGCACCGGGACAGCTTACACAGATACGCAGTATTTT. Protein product: CASSTGTAYTDTQYF. The gene calls are TRBV27 and TRBJ2-3, with 7 bases that match TRBD1. The germline CDR1 and CDR2 sequences are MNHEY and SMNVEV (reference sequence). Unmatched junction bases numbered 8, after V lost 6 bases and J lost 2 bases. The CDR3 is 15 amino acids.

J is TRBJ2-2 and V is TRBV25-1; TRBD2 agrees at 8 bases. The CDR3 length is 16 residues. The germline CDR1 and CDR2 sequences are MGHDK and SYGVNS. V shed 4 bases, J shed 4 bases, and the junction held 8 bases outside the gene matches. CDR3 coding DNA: TGTGCCAGCAGTGCGAGGGTAGCGGGAATCACCGGGGAGCTGTTTTTT. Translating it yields CASSARVAGITGELFF.

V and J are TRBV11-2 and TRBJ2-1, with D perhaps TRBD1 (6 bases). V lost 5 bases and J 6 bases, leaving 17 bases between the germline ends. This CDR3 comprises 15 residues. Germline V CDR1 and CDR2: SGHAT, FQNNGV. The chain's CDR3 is CASSRQQGIGNEQFF. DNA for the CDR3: TGTGCCAGCAGCCGCCAACAGGGAATCGGCAATGAGCAGTTCTTC.

CDR3 coding DNA: TGTGCCAGCAGTGAAGCTGGAAACACCATATATTTT. Translation: CASSEAGNTIYF. The chain joins TRBV6-1 to TRBJ1-3; D gene unclear. V lost 0 bases and J lost 3, with 0 bases in between. Germline V gives CDR1 MNHNS, CDR2 SASEGT. CDR3 length equals 12 residues.

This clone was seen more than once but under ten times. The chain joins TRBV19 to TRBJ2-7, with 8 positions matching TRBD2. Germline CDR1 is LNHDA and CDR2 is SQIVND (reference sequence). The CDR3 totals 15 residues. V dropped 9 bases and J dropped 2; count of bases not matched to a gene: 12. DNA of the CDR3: TGTGCCAGGACCATGACTAGCGCGAGACCCTACGAGCAGTACTTC. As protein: CARTMTSARPYEQYF.

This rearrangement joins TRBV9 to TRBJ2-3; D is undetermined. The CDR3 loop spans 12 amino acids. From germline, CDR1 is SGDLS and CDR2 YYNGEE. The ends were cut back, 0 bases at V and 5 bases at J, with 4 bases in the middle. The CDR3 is CASSVGIDTQYF. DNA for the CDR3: TGTGCCAGCAGCGTAGGAATAGATACGCAGTATTTT.

CDR3 residues: CASSQDRTLLLQEQYF. CDR3 coding DNA: TGTGCCAGCAGCCAAGATCGGACCCTACTACTACAGGAGCAGTACTTC. The chain uses TRBV4-2 and TRBJ2-7; no clear D. Trimming cost V 0 bases and J 7 bases, with 19 bases left between them. The CDR3 spans 16 residues. Germline CDR1 LGHNA, CDR2 YNFKEQ.

Here the CDR3 reads CASSSGQGGWEEQYF. CDR3 nucleotides: TGTGCCAGCAGCTCAGGACAGGGGGGCTGGGAAGAGCAGTACTTC. The chain employs TRBV5-5 and TRBJ2-7, with 10 bases that match TRBD1. The CDR3 is made up of 15 amino acids. The V gene's germline CDR1 is SGHKS and CDR2 YYEKEE (reference sequence). With V trimmed by 3 bases and J by 7 bases, 10 bases remained unmatched.

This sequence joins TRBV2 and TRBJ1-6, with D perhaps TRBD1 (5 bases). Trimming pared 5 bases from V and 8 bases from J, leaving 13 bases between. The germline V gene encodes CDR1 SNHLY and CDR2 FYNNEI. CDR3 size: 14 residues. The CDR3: CASSRGSADSPLHF. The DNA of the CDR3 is TGTGCCAGCAGTCGGGGGTCTGCTGATTCACCCCTCCACTTT.

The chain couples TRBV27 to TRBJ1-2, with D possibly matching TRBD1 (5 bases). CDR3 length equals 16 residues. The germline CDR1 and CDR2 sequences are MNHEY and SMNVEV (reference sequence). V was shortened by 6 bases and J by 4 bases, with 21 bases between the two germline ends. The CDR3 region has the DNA TGTGCCAGCAGCCAGGGAACCCCCTATTGGGGCTATGGCTACACCTTC. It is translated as CASSQGTPYWGYGYTF.

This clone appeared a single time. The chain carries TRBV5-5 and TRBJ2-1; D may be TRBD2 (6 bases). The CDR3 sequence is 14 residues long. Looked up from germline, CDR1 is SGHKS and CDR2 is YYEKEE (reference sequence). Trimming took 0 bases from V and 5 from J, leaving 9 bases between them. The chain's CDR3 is CASSLAPGDNEQFF. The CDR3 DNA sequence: TGTGCCAGCAGCTTGGCCCCGGGAGACAATGAGCAGTTCTTC.

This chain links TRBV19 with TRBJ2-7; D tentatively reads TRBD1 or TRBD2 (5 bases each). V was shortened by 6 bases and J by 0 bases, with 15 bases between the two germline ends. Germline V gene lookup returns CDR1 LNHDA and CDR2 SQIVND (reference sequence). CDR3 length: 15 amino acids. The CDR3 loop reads CASSKGTVSSYEQYF. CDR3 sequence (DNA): TGTGCCAGTAGCAAGGGGACCGTCTCCTCCTACGAGCAGTACTTC. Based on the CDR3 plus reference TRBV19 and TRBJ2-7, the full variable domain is DGGITQSPKYLFRKEGQNVTLSCEQNLNHDAMYWYRQDPGQGLRLIYYSQIVNDFQKGDIAEGYSVSREKKESFPLTVTSAQKNPTAFYLCASSKGTVSSYEQYFGPGTRLTVT.